This T cell receptor (beta chain) came from a study of shared clonotypes between healthy human individuals. Background on the study: Donor composition was a couple of women and three men, aged 18 to 49.

Assay: immunoSEQ multiplex PCR; the TCRdb copy retains only in-frame clones and omits some. The sample holds a few million clones, 85% to 95% seen once. Study observations and caveats: Larger estimated richness was generally recorded for naive subsets relative to memory subsets.

Donors included only healthy HIV-negative adults lacking recent acute infections or vaccinations. CD4+ cells underwent separation, giving CD45RA+ naive and CD45RA-negative memory subsets. The ends were cut back, 1 base at V and 5 bases at J, with 18 bases in the middle. The length of the CDR3 is 17 residues. The germline V gene has CDR1 SGHTA and CDR2 FQGTGA. Notes on this clone: Its target is unknown.

The specimen sequenced was naive CD4+ T cells from PBMCs. Regarding subset: CD45RA+ positively selected. The receptor comes from a young man in good health. Some clones in this sample may be carry-over from other donors' samples. The chain combines TRBV7-3 with TRBJ2-1; D is perhaps TRBD1 (6 bases). CDR3 nucleotide sequence: TGTGCCAGCAGCTTAAAACCCTTGGGGGCGGGTAACAATGAGCAGTTCTTC. Translated: CASSLKPLGAGNNEQFF.